The present T cell receptor beta chain was sequenced within a study of T-cell memory formation after mild COVID-19. This clonotype was picked up a small number of times. What it recognizes is unknown. TCRdb re-called the 5' RACE reads through MiXCR, storing one row per CDR3 protein. This sample has more than 120,000 distinct CDR3 sequences, with 15% to 20% found just once. The CDR3 runs 14 residues. The V and J ends lost 7 bases and 1 base, in that order; junction bases with no gene match: 6. Broader study findings: Detection of some responders pre-infection suggested pre-existing cross-reactive memory T cells participated.

The chain links TRBV12-3 or TRBV12-4 to TRBJ2-7, with 8 positions matching TRBD2. The sample comprised PBMCs or a T cell subset sorted from them (not recorded which). The TCR was taken from an adult woman who had mild COVID-19 (a few samples of this study predate the infection). Cell type and time point are not known. The CDR3 here is CASIRGGESYEQYF. In nucleotides, the CDR3 is TGTGCCAGCATTCGGGGGGGGGAGTCCTACGAGCAGTACTTC.